One and the same sample provided the 18 T cell receptor beta chains below, sequenced in a study of shared clonotypes between healthy human individuals. Clones were sequenced by immunoSEQ multiplex PCR, and TCRdb holds only the in-frame ones, with some missing. Here the sample spans fewer than 1 million clones, about 96% being singletons. CD45RO-negative CD8 cells positively selected for CCR7 made up the naive population, which excluded terminally differentiated effector memory CD45RA+ cells. The source material was naive CD8+ T cells sorted from blood. These receptors all stem from a man aged 25-45 years in good health.

The V and J genes are TRBV28 and TRBJ2-7; D might be TRBD1 or TRBD2, each matching 5 bases. There are 14 residues in the CDR3. Germline CDR1 reads MDHEN; CDR2 reads SYDVKM. The germline V and J ends were trimmed by 6 bases and 6 bases, with 18 bases remaining between them. The CDR3 loop is CASSLRGALSEQYF. The CDR3 region has the DNA TGTGCCAGCAGCCTCCGAGGGGCTCTTTCCGAGCAGTACTTC.

The chain employs TRBV7-3 and TRBJ2-7; 7 bases are a match to TRBD1. Germline CDR1 is SGHTA and CDR2 is FQGTGA. The CDR3 runs 15 residues. V lost 2 bases to trimming and J lost 2 bases; unmatched junction nucleotides: 6. The DNA for the CDR3 is TGTGCCAGCAGCTTAGGGGCAGGGGGTACCTACGAGCAGTACTTC. Translation gives CASSLGAGGTYEQYF.

The V and J genes are TRBV6-5 and TRBJ2-7, with D possibly called TRBD1 or TRBD2 (5 bases each). Trimming removed 2 bases at V and 2 bases at J, with 10 bases between. The germline CDR1 and CDR2 sequences are MNHEY and SVGAGI. This CDR3 spans 14 amino acids. CDR3: CASSYRDQTYEQYF. In DNA form, the CDR3 reads TGTGCCAGCAGTTACCGGGACCAAACCTACGAGCAGTACTTC.

The J gene is TRBJ1-1, the V gene TRBV19; 9 bases match TRBD1. With V trimmed by 5 bases and J by 8 bases, 15 bases remained unmatched. The V gene's germline CDR1 is LNHDA and CDR2 SQIVND (reference sequence). The CDR3 is 16 amino acids. The CDR3 DNA reads as TGTGCCAGTAGTCGGACTCCGGGACAGGGAATTACCGAAGCTTTCTTT. This translates into CASSRTPGQGITEAFF.

The chain combines TRBV5-5 with TRBJ1-6, with unresolved D. Germline CDR1 SGHKS, CDR2 YYEKEE (reference sequence). The CDR3 runs 17 residues. Trimming stripped 2 bases from V and 0 bases from J, with 12 bases between. The CDR3 sequence is CASSLGPGNSYNSPLHF. The CDR3 bases are TGTGCCAGCAGCTTAGGGCCGGGAAACTCCTATAATTCACCCCTCCACTTT.

The rearrangement uses TRBV5-1 and TRBJ1-1; D remains unclear. V was trimmed by 5 bases and J by 1 base, leaving 12 bases between them. The CDR3 runs 14 residues. From germline, CDR1 is SGHRS and CDR2 YFSETQ. This CDR3 reads CASSPLNGNTEAFF. The CDR3 bases are TGCGCCAGCAGTCCCTTAAACGGGAACACTGAAGCTTTCTTT.

V and J are TRBV7-2 and TRBJ2-1, with 9 bases matching TRBD1. The CDR3 extends over 17 amino acids. Germline CDR1 is SGHTA and CDR2 is FQGNSA. V shed 5 bases, J shed 7 bases, and the junction held 15 bases outside the gene matches. CDR3 residues: CASSHLLRDRVTNEQFF. For the CDR3, the DNA is TGTGCCAGCAGCCACCTCCTCCGGGACAGGGTTACGAATGAGCAGTTCTTC.

In its sample, this clone was seen once. The V and J genes are TRBV19 and TRBJ2-7, with D possibly being TRBD1 (7 bases). V gave up 5 bases and J gave up 4 bases, with 18 bases separating them. Germline assignment: CDR1 LNHDA and CDR2 SQIVND (reference sequence). The CDR3 has 15 amino acids. CDR3 DNA: TGTGCCAGTAGTCGACGGGAGACAGGGAGGTACGAGCAGTACTTC. Translation: CASSRRETGRYEQYF.

The CDR3 region has the DNA TGTGCCAGCAGCTCGGGACTAGCCAAAAACATTCAGTACTTC. This sequence encodes CASSSGLAKNIQYF. The rearrangement links TRBV13 to TRBJ2-4; tentative D call: TRBD2 (6 bases). CDR1 and CDR2 (germline): PRHDT, FYEKMQ (reference sequence). The V gene lost 4 bases and the J gene lost 0 bases, with 7 bases spanning the gap. The CDR3 totals 14 residues.

The rearrangement joins TRBV7-5 to TRBJ2-7; TRBD2 reflects the table's D call only, with no check against the DNA. TRBV7-5 is annotated as a pseudogene. The CDR3 contains 22 residues. This CDR3 is CARSLDGETSGRAGKLHSEQYF. CDR3 sequence (DNA): TGTGCCAGAAGCTTAGATGGAGAGACTAGCGGGAGGGCCGGGAAATTACATTCCGAGCAGTACTTC.

The chain is built from TRBV29-1 and TRBJ2-1, with TRBD2 identical over 16 bases. Trimming took 6 bases from V and 7 from J; bases not matched to a gene: 9. Germline assignment: CDR1 SQVTM and CDR2 ANQGSEA. CDR3 size: 16 residues. CDR3 coding DNA: TGCAGCGTCTCCGGGACTAGCGGGAGGGGATTGAATGAGCAGTTCTTC. It translates to CSVSGTSGRGLNEQFF.

This rearrangement joins TRBV4-3 to TRBJ2-1; D perhaps matches TRBD2 (6 bases). This CDR3 has 16 amino acids. Germline lookup yields CDR1 LGHNA and CDR2 YSLEER. The germline V and J ends were trimmed by 0 bases and 4 bases, with 13 bases remaining between them. CDR3 residues: CASSQEGLAEYNEQFF. DNA for the CDR3: TGCGCCAGCAGCCAAGAGGGATTAGCGGAATACAATGAGCAGTTCTTC.

This chain connects TRBV29-1 to TRBJ2-2; D gene ambiguous. The V end lost 1 base, the J end lost 4 bases, and 7 bases lay between the germline ends. The CDR3 is 13 residues long. Germline values: CDR1 SQVTM, CDR2 ANQGSEA. In DNA form, the CDR3 reads TGCAGCGTTGAAGCGGCGGCCACCGGGGAGCTGTTTTTT. It specifies CSVEAAATGELFF.

V usage is TRBV4-3 and J usage is TRBJ2-2; possibly TRBD1 for D (5 bases). Trimming took 0 bases from V and 0 from J, leaving 14 bases between them. The CDR3 totals 18 residues. Germline V CDR1 and CDR2: LGHNA, YSLEER. The CDR3 DNA reads TGCGCCAGCAGCCAAGATACCCTCGTCAGGGCGAACACCGGGGAGCTGTTTTTT. Protein: CASSQDTLVRANTGELFF.

The chain employs TRBV23-1 and TRBJ1-3; maybe TRBD1 (5 bases). TRBV23-1 is sorted into the ORF group, with uncertain function. V was trimmed by 0 bases and J by 0 bases, leaving 12 bases between them. CDR3 length: 17 residues. CDR3 region: CASSQSVGGSSGNTIYF. CDR3 coding DNA: TGCGCCAGCAGTCAATCCGTTGGGGGTAGCTCTGGAAACACCATATATTTT.

This clone has a single count. Written as DNA, the CDR3 is TGCGCCAGCAGCCAGATGACAGGAGAATCAGGCGAGCAGTACTTC. This translates into CASSQMTGESGEQYF. This rearrangement joins TRBV4-1 to TRBJ2-7; TRBD1 might be the D (6 bases). Germline V lookup: CDR1 MGHRA, CDR2 YSYEKL. The CDR3 is made up of 15 amino acids. V was cut by 3 bases and J by 6 bases, with 18 bases left in between.

This rearrangement joins TRBV29-1 to TRBJ1-1; weak D call: TRBD1 (5 bases). V was cut by 3 bases and J by 1 base, with 6 bases left in between. Germline-derived CDR1 and CDR2 are SQVTM and ANQGSEA. The CDR3 sequence is 12 residues long. This CDR3 reads CSVERGNTEAFF. Here the CDR3 DNA reads TGCAGCGTTGAGAGGGGGAACACTGAAGCTTTCTTT.

The chain recombines TRBV28 with TRBJ1-1; perhaps TRBD1 as D (5 bases). Germline V gives CDR1 MDHEN, CDR2 SYDVKM. This CDR3 region has 14 residues. The ends were cut back, 1 base at V and 7 bases at J, with 13 bases in the middle. CDR3 bases: TGTGCCAGCAGTTTATTTAGGGGTACCAGTGAAGCTTTCTTT. Amino acid sequence: CASSLFRGTSEAFF.